Listed below are T cell receptor beta chains from one sample, sequenced in a study of shared clonotypes between healthy human individuals. Sequencing used immunoSEQ multiplex PCR; TCRdb keeps in-frame clones, though not all of them. The repertoire has about 990,000 clones, approximately 80% of them found once; the top ten carry roughly 0.57%. Sequencing was done on a sample of memory CD4+ T cells from PBMCs. These receptors were collected from a man between 18 and 35 years old in good health. Some clones in this sample may be carry-over from other donors' samples. Each CDR3 is given with its conserved first and last residue. The D gene is left open where the match is weak. Size is stated for part of the rows, as once, few or many counts, or as a class when the clone is expanded.

v_gene	j_gene	abundance	d_gene	CDR3aa	CDR3nt
TRBV7-8	TRBJ2-1	NA	TRBD2	CASSLVLAGGGNEQFF	TGTGCCAGCAGCTTAGTTTTAGCGGGAGGGGGGAATGAGCAGTTCTTC
TRBV6-5	TRBJ2-2	NA	TRBD1	CASRPGGNTGELFF	TGTGCCAGCAGGCCAGGGGGGAACACCGGGGAGCTGTTTTTT
TRBV28	TRBJ1-5	NA	TRBD1	CASSRPGQGIQPQHF	TGTGCCAGCAGCCGACCGGGACAGGGGATCCAGCCCCAGCATTTT
TRBV2	TRBJ2-3	few	TRBD1	CASSTGTGGAQYF	TGTGCCAGCAGCACCGGGACAGGTGGAGCGCAGTATTTT
TRBV28	TRBJ2-1	NA	NA	CASSPAGSYNEQFF	TGTGCCAGCAGTCCTGCGGGGAGCTACAATGAGCAGTTCTTC
TRBV7-8	TRBJ2-1	many	TRBD1	CASSLDRGGEQFF	TGTGCCAGCAGCTTAGACAGGGGTGGTGAGCAGTTCTTC
TRBV28	TRBJ2-7	few	TRBD2	CASGWGGIDEQYF	TGTGCCAGCGGCTGGGGGGGAATCGACGAGCAGTACTTC
TRBV10-3	TRBJ1-1	NA	TRBD1	CAFSRQGSRTEAFF	TGTGCCTTTTCGCGACAGGGGTCACGGACTGAAGCTTTCTTT
TRBV29-1	TRBJ1-2	once	NA	CSVEDRPEDGYTF	TGCAGCGTTGAAGATCGGCCCGAGGATGGCTACACCTTC
TRBV4-2	TRBJ2-1	NA	NA	CASSQTLGTIPFF	TGTGCCAGCAGCCAGACCCTCGGCACCATCCCGTTCTTC
TRBV28	TRBJ1-5	once	NA	CASSETQGIRQPQHF	TGTGCCAGCAGTGAAACCCAGGGAATACGGCAGCCCCAGCATTTT
TRBV7-2	TRBJ2-5	NA	NA	CASSLGGPRETQYF	TGTGCCAGCAGCTTAGGGGGTCCACGGGAGACCCAGTACTTC
TRBV18	TRBJ2-2	NA	NA	CASSHQNGLNTGELFF	TGTGCCAGCTCACACCAGAATGGGCTGAACACCGGGGAGCTGTTTTTT
TRBV5-1	TRBJ2-3	NA	TRBD2	CASSPVASGRGLDTQYF	TGCGCCAGCAGCCCTGTGGCGAGCGGGAGGGGATTGGATACGCAGTATTTT
TRBV18	TRBJ2-6	NA	TRBD2	CASSPLQGAGVNVLTF	TGTGCCAGCTCACCCCTCCAGGGAGCGGGGGTCAACGTCCTGACTTTC
TRBV5-3	TRBJ1-2	NA	NA	CARSLTNKWRGRRYGYTF	TGTGCCAGAAGCTTAACGAATAAGTGGAGGGGACGCCGCTATGGCTACACCTTC
TRBV27	TRBJ2-1	NA	TRBD2	CASSPLAGSYNEQFF	TGTGCCAGCAGTCCTCTAGCGGGGTCCTACAATGAGCAGTTCTTC
TRBV7-2	TRBJ2-7	NA	TRBD2	CASSSTGTRGEQYF	TGTGCCAGCAGCTCGACCGGGACTAGAGGAGAGCAGTACTTC
TRBV30	TRBJ2-6	NA	NA	CAWEPASGANVLTF	TGTGCCTGGGAGCCGGCCTCTGGGGCCAACGTCCTGACTTTC
TRBV5-1	TRBJ1-1	NA	TRBD1	CASSSDRGRGTEAFF	TGCGCCAGCAGCTCGGACAGGGGGCGCGGCACTGAAGCTTTCTTT
TRBV5-1	TRBJ1-3	NA	NA	CASSLEGWGSGNTIYF	TGCGCCAGCAGCTTGGAGGGCTGGGGCTCTGGAAACACCATATATTTT
TRBV10-2	TRBJ2-3	NA	NA	CASRAYYGDTQYF	TGCGCCAGCAGGGCTTACTACGGAGATACGCAGTATTTT
TRBV5-6	TRBJ2-7	NA	NA	CASSPGPARDEQYF	TGTGCCAGCAGCCCCGGACCCGCTAGAGACGAGCAGTACTTC
TRBV6-5	TRBJ2-1	NA	NA	CASRLWGTSYNEQFF	TGTGCCAGCAGGTTATGGGGTACGTCCTACAATGAGCAGTTCTTC
TRBV20-1	TRBJ1-1	few	NA	CSAPSGTEAFF	TGCAGTGCCCCCTCGGGCACTGAAGCTTTCTTT
TRBV5-4	TRBJ1-1	NA	TRBD1	CASSQRQGAVGTEAFF	TGTGCCAGCAGCCAACGCCAGGGGGCGGTGGGCACTGAAGCTTTCTTT
TRBV18	TRBJ2-6	NA	NA	CASSPPGGSSTSGANVLTF	TGTGCCAGCTCACCTCCCGGAGGATCTTCTACTTCTGGGGCCAACGTCCTGACTTTC
TRBV7-2	TRBJ2-1	NA	TRBD1	CASSFDRDNEQFF	TGTGCCAGCAGCTTTGACAGGGACAATGAGCAGTTCTTC
TRBV5-1	TRBJ2-6	NA	NA	CASSSRGSSGANVPTF	TGCGCCAGCAGCTCCAGGGGATCTTCTGGGGCCAACGTCCCGACTTTC
TRBV27	TRBJ2-1	NA	NA	CASRRTGETGEQFF	TGTGCCAGCAGACGCACTGGAGAGACGGGTGAGCAGTTCTTC
TRBV15	TRBJ2-5	NA	NA	CATSRDGRTNPLNF	TGTGCCACCAGCAGAGATGGACGGACTAACCCTTTGAACTTC
TRBV18	TRBJ2-1	NA	NA	CASSPVFMGTPGYNEQFF	TGTGCCAGCTCACCAGTATTTATGGGGACTCCCGGCTACAATGAGCAGTTCTTC
TRBV4-3	TRBJ2-7	NA	NA	CASSQDWANTYEQYF	TGCGCCAGCAGCCAAGACTGGGCCAACACCTACGAGCAGTACTTC
TRBV6-5	TRBJ1-1	few	NA	CASKGDQGRTEAFF	TGTGCCAGCAAGGGGGATCAGGGGCGCACTGAAGCTTTCTTT
TRBV5-1	TRBJ2-2	NA	TRBD2	CASRTGGLAGANRAGELFF	TGCGCCAGCAGAACTGGGGGACTAGCGGGTGCAAACCGTGCCGGGGAGCTGTTTTTT
TRBV5-4	TRBJ1-2	NA	NA	CASSLPPENGYTF	TGTGCCAGCAGCTTGCCCCCAGAGAATGGCTACACCTTC
TRBV5-1	TRBJ1-3	NA	NA	CASADRVGNTIYF	TGCGCCAGCGCGGACCGCGTAGGAAACACCATATATTTT
TRBV19	TRBJ1-4	once	NA	CASSQPRGYNEKLFF	TGTGCCAGTTCCCAACCACGGGGGTATAATGAAAAACTGTTTTTT
TRBV28	TRBJ1-1	once	TRBD1	CASSKGGANTEAFF	TGTGCCAGCAGTAAAGGGGGCGCGAACACTGAAGCTTTCTTT
TRBV20-1	TRBJ1-1	NA	NA	CSARDHSKAFF	TGCAGTGCTAGAGATCACTCTAAAGCTTTCTTT
TRBV12-5	TRBJ1-5	NA	NA	CASGLGNQPQHF	TGTGCTAGTGGTTTGGGGAATCAGCCCCAGCATTTT
TRBV6-5	TRBJ2-5	NA	NA	CASSYQRTVRETQYF	TGTGCCAGCAGTTACCAACGGACAGTCCGGGAGACCCAGTACTTC
TRBV14	TRBJ2-1	NA	NA	CASSQDIGRREQFF	TGTGCCAGCAGCCAAGATATCGGCCGTCGGGAGCAGTTCTTC
TRBV5-1	TRBJ1-4	NA	NA	CASSLDRRNNEKLFF	TGCGCCAGCAGCTTGGACAGGAGAAATAATGAAAAACTGTTTTTT
TRBV27	TRBJ2-1	NA	NA	CASTPLGTGEQFF	TGTGCCAGCACCCCGCTGGGGACGGGTGAGCAGTTCTTC
TRBV18	TRBJ2-5	NA	NA	CASSPDGQETQYF	TGTGCCAGCTCACCTGACGGGCAAGAGACCCAGTACTTC
TRBV2	TRBJ2-5	few	TRBD1	CASSSGTGSQETQYF	TGTGCCAGCAGTTCCGGGACAGGGTCACAAGAGACCCAGTACTTC